The source of this T cell receptor beta chain is a study of T cells expressing NK-cell markers. No DNA is given; TCRdb re-called the 5' RACE reads and lists each CDR3 protein once. The table for this sample gives around 470,000 distinct CDR3 sequences. Sequencing input: blood T cells: a sorted CD56 or NKG2C T cell subset, CD4+ or CD8+ T cells, or bulk PBMC T cells (not recorded which). This clonotype was obtained from a woman aged 50 to 60 in good health.

The CDR3 sequence is CASSFAEETQYF. This chain uses TRBV12-3 or TRBV12-4 with TRBJ2-5. This CDR3 is 12 amino acids long.